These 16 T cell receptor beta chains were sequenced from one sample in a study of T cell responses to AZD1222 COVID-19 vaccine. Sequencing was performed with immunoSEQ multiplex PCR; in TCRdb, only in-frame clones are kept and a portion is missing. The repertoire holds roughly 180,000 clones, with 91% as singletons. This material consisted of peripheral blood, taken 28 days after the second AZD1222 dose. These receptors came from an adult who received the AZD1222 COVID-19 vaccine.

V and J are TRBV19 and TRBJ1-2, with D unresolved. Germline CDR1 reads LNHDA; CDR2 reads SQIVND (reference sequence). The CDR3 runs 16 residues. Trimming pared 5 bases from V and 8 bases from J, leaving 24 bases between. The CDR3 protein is CASSSLAAGDLIGYTF. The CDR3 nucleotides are TGTGCCAGTAGTTCCTTAGCCGCTGGAGACCTTATAGGCTACACCTTC.

This CDR3 is CATSERTGGGYTF. Here the CDR3 DNA reads TGTGCCACCAGTGAACGGACAGGGGGAGGCTACACCTTC. This chain links TRBV24-1 with TRBJ1-2, with 10 bases matching TRBD1. Per germline, CDR1 KGHDR and CDR2 SFDVKD. This CDR3 spans 13 amino acids. The V gene end was trimmed by 4 bases and the J gene end by 8 bases; junction bases not matched to a gene: 3.

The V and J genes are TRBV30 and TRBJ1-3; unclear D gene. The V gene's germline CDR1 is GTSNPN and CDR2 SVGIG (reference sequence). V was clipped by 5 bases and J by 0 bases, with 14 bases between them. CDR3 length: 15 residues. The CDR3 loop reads CAWSSGPSSGNTIYF. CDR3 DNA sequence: TGTGCCTGGTCATCAGGACCGAGCTCTGGAAACACCATATATTTT.

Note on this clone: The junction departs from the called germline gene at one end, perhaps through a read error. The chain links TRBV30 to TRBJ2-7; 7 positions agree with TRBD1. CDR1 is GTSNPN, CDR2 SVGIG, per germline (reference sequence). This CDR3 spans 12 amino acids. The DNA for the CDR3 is TGTGCCTGGAGTACCCTTACAGGGGCTCCCCTCTTC. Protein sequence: CAWSTLTGAPLF.

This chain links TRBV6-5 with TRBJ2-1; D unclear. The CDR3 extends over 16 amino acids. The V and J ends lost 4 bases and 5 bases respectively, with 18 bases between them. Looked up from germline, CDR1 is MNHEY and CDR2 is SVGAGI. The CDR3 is CASSSYPGRPHNEQFF. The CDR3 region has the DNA TGTGCCAGCAGTTCTTATCCGGGCCGGCCGCACAATGAGCAGTTCTTC.

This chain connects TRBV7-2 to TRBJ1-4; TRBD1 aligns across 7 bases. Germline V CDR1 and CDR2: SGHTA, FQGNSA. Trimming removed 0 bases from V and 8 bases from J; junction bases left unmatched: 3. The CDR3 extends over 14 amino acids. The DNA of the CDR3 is TGTGCCAGCAGCTTAGCGAAGGGACAGGAAAAACTGTTTTTT. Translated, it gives CASSLAKGQEKLFF.

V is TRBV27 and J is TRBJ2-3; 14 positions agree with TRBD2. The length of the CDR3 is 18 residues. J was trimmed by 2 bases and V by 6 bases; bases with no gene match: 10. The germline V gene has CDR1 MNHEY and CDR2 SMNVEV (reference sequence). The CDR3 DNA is TGTGCCAGCAGAGGACTAGCGGGAGGTTCGGGGGACACAGATACGCAGTATTTT. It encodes CASRGLAGGSGDTDTQYF.

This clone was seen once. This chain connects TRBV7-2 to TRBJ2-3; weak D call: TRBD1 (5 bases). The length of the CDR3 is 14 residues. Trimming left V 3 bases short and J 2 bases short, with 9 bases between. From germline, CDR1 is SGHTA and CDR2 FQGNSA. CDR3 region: CASSLGGATDTQYF. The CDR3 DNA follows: TGTGCCAGCAGCTTGGGTGGGGCCACAGATACGCAGTATTTT.

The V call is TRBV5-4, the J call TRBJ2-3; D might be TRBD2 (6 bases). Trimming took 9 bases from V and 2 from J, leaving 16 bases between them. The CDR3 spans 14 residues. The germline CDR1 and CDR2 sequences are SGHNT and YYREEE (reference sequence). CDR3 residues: CATRRLVTTDTQYF. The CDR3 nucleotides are TGTGCCACCAGGAGACTAGTTACCACAGATACGCAGTATTTT.

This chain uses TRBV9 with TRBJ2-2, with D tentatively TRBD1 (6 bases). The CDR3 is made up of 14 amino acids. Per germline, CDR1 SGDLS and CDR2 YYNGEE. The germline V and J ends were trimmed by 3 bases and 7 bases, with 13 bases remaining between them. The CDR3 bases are TGTGCCAGCAGCGCCACAGGGTTTTTCGGGGAGCTGTTTTTT. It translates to CASSATGFFGELFF.

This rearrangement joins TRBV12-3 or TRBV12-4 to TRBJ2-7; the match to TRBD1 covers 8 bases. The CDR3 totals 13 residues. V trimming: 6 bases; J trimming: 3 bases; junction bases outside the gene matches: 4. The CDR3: CASRGTGGYEQYF. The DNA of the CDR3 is TGTGCCAGCAGAGGGACAGGAGGCTACGAGCAGTACTTC.

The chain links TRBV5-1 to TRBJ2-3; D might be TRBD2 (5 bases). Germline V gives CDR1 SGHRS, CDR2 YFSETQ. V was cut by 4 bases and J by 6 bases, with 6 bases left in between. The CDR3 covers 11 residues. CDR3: CASSREDTQYF. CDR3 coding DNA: TGCGCCAGCAGCAGGGAGGATACGCAGTATTTT.

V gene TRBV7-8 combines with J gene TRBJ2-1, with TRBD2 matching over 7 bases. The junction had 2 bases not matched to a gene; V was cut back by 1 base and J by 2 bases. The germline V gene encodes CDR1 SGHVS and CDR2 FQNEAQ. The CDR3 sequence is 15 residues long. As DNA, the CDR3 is TGTGCCAGCAGCTTAGGGGGGGGGACCTACAATGAGCAGTTCTTC. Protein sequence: CASSLGGGTYNEQFF. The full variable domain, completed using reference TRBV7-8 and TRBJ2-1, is GAGVSQSPRYKVAKRGQDVALRCDPISGHVSLFWYQQALGQGPEFLTYFQNEAQLDKSGLPSDRFFAERPEGSVSTLKIQRTQQEDSAVYLCASSLGGGTYNEQFFGPGTRLTVL.

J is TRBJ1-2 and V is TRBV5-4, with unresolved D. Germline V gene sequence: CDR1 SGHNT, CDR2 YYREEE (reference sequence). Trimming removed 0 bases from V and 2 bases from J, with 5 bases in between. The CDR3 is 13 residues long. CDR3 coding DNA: TGTGCCAGCAGCTTGGCCAGGAACTATGGCTACACCTTC. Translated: CASSLARNYGYTF. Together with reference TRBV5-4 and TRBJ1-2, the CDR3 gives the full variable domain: ETGVTQSPTHLIKTRGQQVTLRCSSQSGHNTVSWYQQALGQGPQFIFQYYREEENGRGNFPPRFSGLQFPNYSSELNVNALELDDSALYLCASSLARNYGYTFGSGTRLTVV.

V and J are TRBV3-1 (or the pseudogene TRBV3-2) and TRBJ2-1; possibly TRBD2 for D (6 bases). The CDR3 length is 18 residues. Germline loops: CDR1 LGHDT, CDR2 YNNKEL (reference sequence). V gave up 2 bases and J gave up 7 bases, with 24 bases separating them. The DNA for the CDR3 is TGTGCCAGCAGCCAAAACCCCCCAGAATGGGAGGTTATGAATGAGCAGTTCTTC. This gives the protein CASSQNPPEWEVMNEQFF.

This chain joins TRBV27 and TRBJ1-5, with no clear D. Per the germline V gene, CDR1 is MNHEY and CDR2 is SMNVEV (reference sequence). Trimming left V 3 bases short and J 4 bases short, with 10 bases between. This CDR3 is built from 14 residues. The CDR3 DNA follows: TGTGCCAGCAGTTTCCGCAGAACAAATCAGCCCCAGCATTTT. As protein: CASSFRRTNQPQHF.